This T cell receptor (beta chain) was sequenced for a study of T-cell reconstitution after alpha-beta-depleted transplantation in children. Regarding the study as a whole: Newly produced T cells mostly accounted for T-cell counts and diversity one year post-transplant. Roughly two months post-transplant, alpha-beta T cells reportedly originated from several hundred graft clones that had expanded.

Of note for this clonotype: Its antigen is still unknown.

The V gene end was trimmed by 1 base and the J gene end by 7 bases; junction bases not matched to a gene: 5. This CDR3 has 17 residues. The germline V gene encodes CDR1 KGHDR and CDR2 SFDVKD. Preparation of the TCRbeta library was carried out with unique molecular identifiers. TCRdb used MiXCR to reprocess the PCR reads, holding one entry per CDR3 protein. The sample has almost 500,000 distinct CDR3 sequences; roughly a tenth are singletons. This sequence joins TRBV24-1 and TRBJ2-1; 14 nucleotides align to TRBD2. Here the sequenced sample was PBMCs, taken before TCRalphabeta/CD19-depleted stem cell transplant. The receptor's source is a child aged 2-15 years with inherited bone marrow failure, due to receive a stem cell transplant. The CDR3 DNA sequence: TGTGCCACCAGTGATTTTGTGGGACTAGCGGGAGAGAATGAGCAGTTCTTC. This gives the protein CATSDFVGLAGENEQFF.